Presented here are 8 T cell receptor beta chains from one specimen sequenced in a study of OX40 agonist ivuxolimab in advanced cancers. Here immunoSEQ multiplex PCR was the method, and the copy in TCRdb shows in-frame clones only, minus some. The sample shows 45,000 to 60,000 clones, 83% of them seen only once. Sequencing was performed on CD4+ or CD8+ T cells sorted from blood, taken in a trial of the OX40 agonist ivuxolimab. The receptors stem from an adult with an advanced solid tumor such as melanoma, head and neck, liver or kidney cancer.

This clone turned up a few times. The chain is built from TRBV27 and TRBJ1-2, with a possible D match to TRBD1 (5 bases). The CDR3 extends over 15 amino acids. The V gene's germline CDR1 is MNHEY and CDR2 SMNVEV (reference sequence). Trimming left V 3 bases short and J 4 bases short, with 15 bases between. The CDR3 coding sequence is TGTGCCAGCAGTTTCGGGGGGTCCAACCGCTATGGCTACACCTTC. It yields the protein CASSFGGSNRYGYTF.

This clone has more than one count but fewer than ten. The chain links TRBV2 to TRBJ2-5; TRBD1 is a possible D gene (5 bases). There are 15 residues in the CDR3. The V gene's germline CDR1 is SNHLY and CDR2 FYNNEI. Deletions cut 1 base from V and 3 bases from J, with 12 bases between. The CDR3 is CASSEGGHYKETQYF. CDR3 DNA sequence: TGTGCCAGCAGTGAAGGTGGACACTATAAAGAGACCCAGTACTTC.

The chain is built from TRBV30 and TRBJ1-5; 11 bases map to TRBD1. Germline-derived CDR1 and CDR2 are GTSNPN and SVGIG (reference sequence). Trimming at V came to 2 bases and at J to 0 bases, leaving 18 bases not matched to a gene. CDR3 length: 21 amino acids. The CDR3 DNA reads TGTGCCTGGAGTCCCCGGGACAGGGGGAGCCGACAGAATTATAGCAATCAGCCCCAGCATTTT. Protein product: CAWSPRDRGSRQNYSNQPQHF.

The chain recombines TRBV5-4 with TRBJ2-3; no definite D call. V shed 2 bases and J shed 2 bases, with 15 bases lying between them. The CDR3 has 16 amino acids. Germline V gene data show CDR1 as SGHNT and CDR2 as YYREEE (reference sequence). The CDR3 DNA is TGTGCCAGCAGCTTTTCCATTGGCAGGCCCACAGATACGCAGTATTTT. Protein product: CASSFSIGRPTDTQYF.

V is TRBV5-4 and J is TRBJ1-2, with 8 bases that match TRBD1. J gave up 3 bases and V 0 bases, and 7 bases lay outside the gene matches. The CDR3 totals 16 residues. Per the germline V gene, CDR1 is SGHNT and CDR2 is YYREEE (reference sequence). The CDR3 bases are TGTGCCAGCAGCTTGGCAGGGGGCGGGGGTGACTATGGCTACACCTTC. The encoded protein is CASSLAGGGGDYGYTF. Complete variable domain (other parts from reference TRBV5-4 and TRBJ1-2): ETGVTQSPTHLIKTRGQQVTLRCSSQSGHNTVSWYQQALGQGPQFIFQYYREEENGRGNFPPRFSGLQFPNYSSELNVNALELDDSALYLCASSLAGGGGDYGYTFGSGTRLTVV.

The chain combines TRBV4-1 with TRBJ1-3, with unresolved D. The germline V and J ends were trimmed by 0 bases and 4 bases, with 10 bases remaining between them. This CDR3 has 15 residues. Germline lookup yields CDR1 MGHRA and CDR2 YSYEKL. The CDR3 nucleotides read TGCGCCAGCAGCCAAGATCATACGATCGGAAACACCATATATTTT. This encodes CASSQDHTIGNTIYF.

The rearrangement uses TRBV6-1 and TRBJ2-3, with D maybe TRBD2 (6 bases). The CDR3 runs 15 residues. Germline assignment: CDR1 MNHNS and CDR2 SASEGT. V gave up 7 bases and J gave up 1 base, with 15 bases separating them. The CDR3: CASTEGSGRTDTQYF. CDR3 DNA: TGTGCCAGCACCGAAGGTAGCGGCCGCACAGATACGCAGTATTTT.

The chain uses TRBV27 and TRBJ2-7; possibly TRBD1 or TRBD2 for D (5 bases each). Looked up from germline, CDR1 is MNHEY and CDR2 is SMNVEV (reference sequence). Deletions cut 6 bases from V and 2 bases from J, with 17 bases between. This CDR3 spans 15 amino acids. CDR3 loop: CASSLEPGATYEQYF. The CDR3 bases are TGTGCCAGCAGCCTAGAGCCCGGGGCCACCTACGAGCAGTACTTC.